This TCR beta chain was captured in a study of blood T cell repertoires in COVID-19. Assay used: immunoSEQ multiplex PCR; TCRdb lists only in-frame clones, some missing. The table lists about 80,000 clones, 90% of them singletons. The germline V gene encodes CDR1 SGHKS and CDR2 YYEKEE (reference sequence). This CDR3 has 14 residues. Between the trimmed V and J ends, which lost 2 bases and 3 bases, there was a span of 9 bases. This chain uses TRBV5-5 with TRBJ2-1, with D possibly TRBD1 on 5 matching bases. The receptor's source is an elderly woman with active or convalescent COVID-19. Sequencing was carried out using peripheral blood. The CDR3 sequence is CASSLSGNYNEQFF. DNA of the CDR3: TGTGCCAGCAGCTTATCAGGGAACTACAATGAGCAGTTCTTC.